This T cell receptor (beta chain) was observed in a study of CD8+CD57+ T cells in acquired aplastic anemia. At the level of the study: Sorted cells (CD4+ and CD8+) yielded DNA amounts that averaged approximately 3 ug. Healthy CD8+ samples averaged approximately 11 million reads. Findings and limits, study-wide: Patients and controls were found to share twenty-nine CD8+ CDR3 sequences. Between patients and controls, CD8+ Simpson's diversity did not vary significantly.

CDR1 is MGHDK and CDR2 is SYGVNS in the germline V gene. This CDR3 has 17 amino acids. Trimming removed 11 bases from V and 0 bases from J, with 20 bases in between. CDR3 and TCR beta VDJ profiling relied on genomic DNA as the template. TCRdb independently ran MiXCR on the reads; one entry per CDR3 protein. The sample includes about 200,000 distinct CDR3 sequences, roughly 35% seen only once; the top ten take roughly 1.1%. Concerning this clonotype: The antigen is undetermined.

The material sequenced was sorted CD4+, CD8+, or CD8+CD57+ T cells (not recorded which) from PBMCs. The TCR was taken from a human donor in good health, serving as a control. The chain recombines TRBV25-1 with TRBJ2-6; tentative D call: TRBD2 (7 bases). The CDR3 DNA sequence: TGTGCCCTCACGGGGGGAGGGGGAACCTCTGGGGCCAACGTCCTGACTTTC. It yields the protein CALTGGGGTSGANVLTF.